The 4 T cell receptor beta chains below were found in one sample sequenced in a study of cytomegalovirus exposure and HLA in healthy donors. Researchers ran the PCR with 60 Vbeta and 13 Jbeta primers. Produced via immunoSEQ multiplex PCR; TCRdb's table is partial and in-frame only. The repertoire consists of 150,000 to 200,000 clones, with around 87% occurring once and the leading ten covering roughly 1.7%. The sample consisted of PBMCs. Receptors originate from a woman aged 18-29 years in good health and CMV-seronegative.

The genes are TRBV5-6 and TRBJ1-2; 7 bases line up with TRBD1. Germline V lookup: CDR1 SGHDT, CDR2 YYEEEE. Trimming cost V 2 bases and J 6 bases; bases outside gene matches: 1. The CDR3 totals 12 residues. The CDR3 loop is CASSFDRDGYTF. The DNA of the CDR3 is TGTGCCAGCAGCTTTGACAGGGATGGCTACACCTTC.

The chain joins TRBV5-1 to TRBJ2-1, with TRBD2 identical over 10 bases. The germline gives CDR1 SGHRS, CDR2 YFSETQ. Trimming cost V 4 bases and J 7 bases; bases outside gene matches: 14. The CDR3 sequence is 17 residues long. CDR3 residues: CASSRSSGSSIFNEQFF. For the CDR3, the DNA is TGCGCCAGCAGCAGATCTAGCGGGAGCTCAATTTTTAATGAGCAGTTCTTC.

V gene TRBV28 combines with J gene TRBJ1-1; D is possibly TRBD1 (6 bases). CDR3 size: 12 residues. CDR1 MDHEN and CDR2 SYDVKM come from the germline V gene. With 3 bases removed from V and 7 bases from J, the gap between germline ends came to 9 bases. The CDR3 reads CASSFQQGEAFF. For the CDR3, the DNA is TGTGCCAGCAGTTTCCAACAGGGTGAAGCTTTCTTT.

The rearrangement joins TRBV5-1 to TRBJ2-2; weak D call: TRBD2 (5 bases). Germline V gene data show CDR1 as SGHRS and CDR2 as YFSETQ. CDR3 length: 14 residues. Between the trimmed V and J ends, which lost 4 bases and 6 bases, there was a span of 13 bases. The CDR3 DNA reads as TGCGCCAGCAGCCTCTCCGGGCGGGCCGGGGAGCTGTTTTTT. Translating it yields CASSLSGRAGELFF.